This is a list of T cell receptor beta chains from one sample in a study of blood T cell repertoires in COVID-19. Generated by immunoSEQ multiplex PCR, the TCRdb table keeps only in-frame clones and is missing some. The sample holds under 200,000 clones, approximately 81% seen once. The material sequenced was peripheral blood. These receptors all stem from a young man with active or convalescent COVID-19. Both conserved end residues are part of each CDR3. D genes are given only for firm matches. Expanded clones are given a class, and other clones once, few, many or no size at all.

j_gene: TRBJ1-1
v_gene: TRBV19
abundance: once
d_gene: TRBD1
CDR3nt: TGTGCCAGTAGTACTAGGACAGGGGACACTGAAGCTTTCTTT
CDR3aa: CASSTRTGDTEAFF

j_gene: TRBJ2-3
v_gene: TRBV7-8
abundance: -
d_gene: -
CDR3nt: TGTGCCAGCAGCTTAGGAGGCCACCGTGGAGATACGCAGTATTTT
CDR3aa: CASSLGGHRGDTQYF

j_gene: TRBJ2-2
v_gene: TRBV5-1
abundance: -
d_gene: TRBD2
CDR3nt: TGCGCCAGCAGCTTGGACGGGGGGGCCGGTACGACCGGGGAGCTGTTTTTT
CDR3aa: CASSLDGGAGTTGELFF

j_gene: TRBJ1-5
v_gene: TRBV7-2
abundance: -
d_gene: -
CDR3nt: TGTGCCAGCAGCTTAGAAACGGGGGGCGGTCAGCCCCAGCATTTT
CDR3aa: CASSLETGGGQPQHF

j_gene: TRBJ2-7
v_gene: TRBV7-2
abundance: -
d_gene: TRBD1
CDR3nt: TGTGCCAGCAGCTTCGGGACAGGGTCCTACGAGCAGTACTTC
CDR3aa: CASSFGTGSYEQYF

j_gene: TRBJ2-2
v_gene: TRBV7-2
abundance: -
d_gene: TRBD2
CDR3nt: TGTGCCAGCAGCTATATAGCGGGAGGGAACACCGGGGAGCTGTTTTTT
CDR3aa: CASSYIAGGNTGELFF

j_gene: TRBJ2-3
v_gene: TRBV5-1
abundance: -
d_gene: -
CDR3nt: TGCGCCAGCAGCTTGACAGTAGAAACAGATACGCAGTATTTT
CDR3aa: CASSLTVETDTQYF

j_gene: TRBJ2-5
v_gene: TRBV5-1
abundance: -
d_gene: -
CDR3nt: TGCGCCAGCAGCTTGGTTTTTTCCGGGACACTTAAAGAGACCCAGTACTTC
CDR3aa: CASSLVFSGTLKETQYF

j_gene: TRBJ1-1
v_gene: TRBV29-1
abundance: -
d_gene: TRBD1
CDR3nt: TGCAGCGTCACAGGGGCGCCGGGAACTGAAGCTTTCTTT
CDR3aa: CSVTGAPGTEAFF

j_gene: TRBJ1-2
v_gene: TRBV5-1
abundance: -
d_gene: -
CDR3nt: TGCGCCAGCAGCTTGGACAGGGATGGCTACACCTTC
CDR3aa: CASSLDRDGYTF

j_gene: TRBJ2-1
v_gene: TRBV5-1
abundance: -
d_gene: -
CDR3nt: TGCGCCAGCAGCTTGCTAGGAGTAGGCAATGAGCAGTTCTTC
CDR3aa: CASSLLGVGNEQFF

j_gene: TRBJ2-1
v_gene: TRBV5-1
abundance: -
d_gene: TRBD2
CDR3nt: TGCGCCAGCAGCTTGGTGTCTACGGGGGGAAACAATGAGCAGTTCTTC
CDR3aa: CASSLVSTGGNNEQFF

j_gene: TRBJ2-1
v_gene: TRBV27
abundance: -
d_gene: -
CDR3nt: TGTGCCAGCACCATGTATCGGAGCGGTCGCTCCTACAATGAGCAGTTCTTC
CDR3aa: CASTMYRSGRSYNEQFF